A single TCR beta chain is shown here with its context. This sample is part of a study of Graves' ophthalmopathy and Graves' hyperthyroidism. TCR beta CDR3 amplification used RNA transcripts. HTBI primers served in a first-round RT-PCR, which a second-round multiplex PCR followed. Using its own MiXCR run on the multiplex PCR reads, TCRdb lists one record per CDR3 protein. The sample consists of over a million distinct CDR3 sequences, about 36% of them appearing once. In germline, CDR1 is LNHDA, CDR2 SQIVND (reference sequence). Germline trimming cut 3 bases from V and 2 bases from J; bases unmatched to any gene: 4. The CDR3 contains 16 residues.

This clonotype originated in an adult man with Graves' hyperthyroidism. The chain combines TRBV19 with TRBJ1-5, with 10 bases aligning to TRBD1. Sequencing was done on a sample of peripheral blood or thyroid tissue (not recorded which). The CDR3 loop reads CASSIPGTGGNQPQHF. The CDR3 bases are TGTGCCAGTAGTATTCCCGGGACAGGGGGCAATCAGCCCCAGCATTTT.